This T cell receptor (beta chain) was retrieved from a study of blood T cells in healthy people across ages (dated by TCRdb to 2015 to 2017). Study-wide context: In model experiments, template switching captured about one uniquely barcoded TCR beta cDNA molecule for every two T cells. To track age-related changes in TCR beta repertoire diversity, the study relied on deep sequencing normalized with unique cDNA molecular identifiers. The donors were divided into four age groups: young (average around 15 years), middle-aged (approximately 42), aged (approximately 64) and long-lived (around 87). To avoid experimental bias, donors of different ages were distributed randomly across sequencing lanes. The study analyzed two additional independent replicas of 1 million unique cDNA reads from the same blood draw for two donors, one aged 18 to 30 and one aged 80 or older.

What the study reported, not specific to this receptor: Estimates of total diversity from one million sequenced T cells were regarded as lower bounds and underestimates. As age increased, observed TCR beta diversity per million T cells dropped in a roughly linear way, and a significant reduction was already evident by age 40. Conclusive comparison of naive and antigen-experienced compartments was prevented by the profiling of bulk unsorted PBMCs. Compared with the aged group, the long-lived group had more naive CD4+ T cells, fewer expanded clones and increased TCR diversity, suggesting age selection. Observed TCR beta diversity correlated strongly with the percentage of naive T cells measured by flow cytometry. Because the CMV infection status of the donors was unknown, age-related changes in expanded clonotypes may potentially have been confounded.

Donors were a few dozen systemically healthy Caucasian individuals from Russia aged roughly 6 to 100 years. About 10 milliliters of peripheral blood were collected from each donor into EDTA-treated Vacutainer tubes. Ficoll-Paque density-gradient centrifugation was used to isolate PBMCs, with at least 7 million obtained per sample. Total RNA, at least 5 micrograms per sample, was extracted from PBMCs with Trizol reagent. Naive CD45RAhigh/CD27high T cell percentages were measured by flow cytometry on a PBMC aliquot from every donor. The library was obtained by 5' RACE. The run used an Illumina HiSeq 2500. A second PCR of about 7 to 12 cycles was run with a J-beta primer mix and a sample-barcoded 5' primer. A unique molecular identifier was introduced onto each TCR beta cDNA molecule by a template-switch 5' adaptor carrying 12 random nucleotides. Each sample yielded at least 2.5 million CDR3-containing paired-end reads. All of the RNA was converted into first-strand cDNA using the Mint cDNA synthesis kit, with a TRBC-specific oligonucleotide serving as the primer. Following uracil-DNA glycosylase treatment, a first 18-cycle PCR with universal primers M1SS and BC2_uni_R was performed on all cDNA. On the authors' methods: For normalization, 1 million high-quality reads were randomly selected from each sample, with every read carrying a distinct molecular identifier. Instead of being binned into consensus sequences, reads that shared molecular identifiers were thrown out. MiTCR, with a Q25 quality threshold and the strictest error-elimination algorithm, was used for CDR3 identification, clonotype clustering and error correction. A nonparametric unseen species model using Euler transformation provided a lower-bound estimate of total TCR beta diversity. Using fastp at Q25 and MiXCR, TCRdb reprocessed the public reads and kept productive beta chains. Identical CDR3 protein sequences are pooled into one entry, listed with their most common genes and DNA. These V and J calls derive from TCRdb rather than the authors' analysis. This sample lists over a million distinct CDR3 sequences; 35% to 45% were detected once. 7% to 9% of the sample lies in the top ten.

The table lists this clonotype with a few counts. Its antigen target is currently unknown. No base-level quality is on record; no much larger clone is a single base apart. Between the V and J ends, shortened by 8 bases and 5 bases respectively, the junction contains 10 bases. The CDR3 contains 12 residues, cysteine and phenylalanine counted. Only the CDR3 region is kept as DNA, spanning 36 bases read in frame from base 1. As encoded in the germline V gene, CDR1 is WSHSY while CDR2 is SAAADI. Recombination joined TRBV10-2 with TRBJ2-1, with TRBD1 tentatively as D gene (6 bases match). The sequence was collected from a woman younger than 30 in good health. What was sequenced was blood. The sequenced DNA: TGCGCCAGCTCAGGGGTTGACAATGAGCAGTTCTTC. Translation gives CASSGVDNEQFF.